These T cell receptor beta chains were read from a single sample in a study of T-cell memory formation after mild COVID-19. TCRdb re-called the 5' RACE reads with MiXCR, one entry per CDR3 protein. The data hold some 62,000 distinct CDR3 sequences, with about 9.4% observed a single time. What was sequenced was PBMCs or a T cell subset sorted from them (not recorded which). The source is a young man who had mild COVID-19 (a few samples of this study predate the infection). Cell type and time point are not known. CDR3s include the opening cysteine and the closing phenylalanine or tryptophan. Fields, in order: V gene, clone size, D gene, J gene, CDR3 protein, CDR3 DNA. D genes are given only for firm matches. Clone sizes are given selectively: once, few, many, or a class where the clone is expanded.

>TRBV5-1|many|TRBD1|TRBJ2-3
CASSLGDRGITDTQYF
TGCGCCAGCAGCTTGGGGGACAGGGGGATCACAGATACGCAGTATTTT
>TRBV12-3/TRBV12-4|.|.|TRBJ2-3
CASTKLARGDTQYF
TGTGCCAGCACCAAATTAGCGAGGGGAGATACGCAGTATTTT
>TRBV20-1|.|TRBD1|TRBJ1-1
CSASDRGRPEAFF
TGCAGTGCTTCTGACAGGGGGCGTCCTGAAGCTTTCTTT
>TRBV29-1|.|.|TRBJ2-1
CSAGDLLRNEQFF
TGCAGCGCCGGGGACCTACTTCGCAATGAGCAGTTCTTC
>TRBV12-3/TRBV12-4|many|TRBD1|TRBJ2-3
CASSTGAGTQYF
TGTGCCAGCAGCACAGGGGCGGGTACGCAGTATTTT
>TRBV25-1|few|TRBD1|TRBJ2-1
CASSATGTGSSNEQFF
TGTGCCAGCAGTGCAACCGGGACAGGGAGTTCGAATGAGCAGTTCTTC
>TRBV5-1|.|TRBD1|TRBJ2-2
CASFNRGTNTGELFF
TGCGCCAGTTTCAACAGGGGAACGAACACCGGGGAGCTGTTTTTT
>TRBV24-1|many|.|TRBJ1-1
CATTAGADRPAFF
TGTGCCACCACCGCCGGAGCGGACCGCCCGGCTTTCTTT
>TRBV12-3/TRBV12-4|few|.|TRBJ1-1
CASSRSDRAFF
TGTGCCAGCAGCCGATCGGACCGAGCTTTCTTT
>TRBV5-4|many|TRBD2|TRBJ2-3
CASSGAGGPGDTQYF
TGTGCCAGCAGCGGGGCGGGGGGGCCTGGTGATACGCAGTATTTT
>TRBV7-8|few|.|TRBJ1-3
CASSPRQFSSGNTIYF
TGTGCCAGCAGTCCGAGACAGTTCAGCTCTGGAAACACCATATATTTT
>TRBV7-2|.|.|TRBJ1-1
CASSSWAANTEAFF
TGTGCCAGCAGCTCCTGGGCAGCGAACACTGAAGCTTTCTTT
>TRBV12-3/TRBV12-4|.|.|TRBJ2-5
CASGGDSQETQYF
TGTGCCAGCGGAGGGGACAGCCAAGAGACCCAGTACTTC
>TRBV29-1|many|TRBD1|TRBJ2-2
CSVVKGQGSTGELFF
TGCAGCGTGGTTAAAGGACAGGGAAGCACCGGGGAGCTGTTTTTT